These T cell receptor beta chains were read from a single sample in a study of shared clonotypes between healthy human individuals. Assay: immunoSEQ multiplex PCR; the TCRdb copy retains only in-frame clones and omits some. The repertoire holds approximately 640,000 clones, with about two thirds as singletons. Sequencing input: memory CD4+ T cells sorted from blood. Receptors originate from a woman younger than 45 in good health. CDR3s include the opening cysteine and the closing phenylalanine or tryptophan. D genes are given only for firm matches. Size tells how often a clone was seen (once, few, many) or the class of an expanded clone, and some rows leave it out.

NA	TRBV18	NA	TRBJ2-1	CASSRGEDNEQFF	TGTGCCAGCTCAAGAGGAGAAGACAATGAGCAGTTCTTC
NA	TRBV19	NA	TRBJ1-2	CASSTPTGLLNYGYTF	TGTGCCAGTAGTACCCCAACGGGACTGCTAAACTATGGCTACACCTTC
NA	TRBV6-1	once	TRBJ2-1	CASNGVGSYEQFF	TGTGCCAGCAACGGCGTTGGGTCTTATGAGCAGTTCTTC
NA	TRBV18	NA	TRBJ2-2	CASLPSGPRELFF	TGTGCCAGCCTACCCAGTGGGCCCCGGGAGCTGTTTTTT
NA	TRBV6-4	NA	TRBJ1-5	CASSGGVDQPQHF	TGTGCCAGCAGTGGAGGGGTGGATCAGCCCCAGCATTTT
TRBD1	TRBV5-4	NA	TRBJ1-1	CASSLQDRGSTEAFF	TGTGCCAGCAGCTTACAGGACAGGGGGAGCACTGAAGCTTTCTTT
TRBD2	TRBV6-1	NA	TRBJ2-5	CASRESGGIETQYF	TGTGCCAGCCGAGAATCGGGGGGTATAGAGACCCAGTACTTC
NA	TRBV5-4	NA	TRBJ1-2	CASSQGDYGYTF	TGTGCCAGCAGCCAAGGGGACTATGGCTACACCTTC
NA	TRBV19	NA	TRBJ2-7	CASSISGRAGLYEQYF	TGTGCCAGTAGTATCAGCGGGCGGGCGGGCCTCTACGAGCAGTACTTC
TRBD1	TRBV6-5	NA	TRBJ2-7	CASGRDRGYEQYF	TGTGCCAGCGGGCGAGACAGGGGGTACGAGCAGTACTTC
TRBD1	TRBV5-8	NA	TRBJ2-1	CASRFYGTASYNEQFF	TGTGCCAGCAGATTTTACGGGACAGCCTCCTACAATGAGCAGTTCTTC
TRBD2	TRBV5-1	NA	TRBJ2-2	CASSHGLALTSNTGELFF	TGCGCCAGCAGCCACGGACTAGCGCTCACCTCGAACACCGGGGAGCTGTTTTTT
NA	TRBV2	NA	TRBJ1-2	CASGGDYGYTF	TGTGCCAGCGGAGGAGACTATGGCTACACCTTC
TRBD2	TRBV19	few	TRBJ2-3	CASSETSGSFTDTQYF	TGTGCCAGTAGTGAGACTAGCGGGAGCTTCACAGATACGCAGTATTTT
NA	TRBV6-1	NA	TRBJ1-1	CASSEIGTVTEAFF	TGTGCCAGCAGTGAAATTGGCACGGTGACTGAAGCTTTCTTT
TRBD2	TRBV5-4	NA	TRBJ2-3	CASSSLKRGRTDTQYF	TGTGCCAGCAGCTCCCTTAAGCGGGGACGCACAGATACGCAGTATTTT
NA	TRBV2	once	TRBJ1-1	CARVQGMNTEAFF	TGTGCCAGAGTACAGGGTATGAACACTGAAGCTTTCTTT
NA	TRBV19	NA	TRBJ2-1	CASTSIVGALGSYNEQFF	TGTGCCAGTACTTCTATAGTAGGTGCCTTGGGGTCCTACAATGAGCAGTTCTTC
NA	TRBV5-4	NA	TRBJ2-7	CASSLAAGSSYEQYF	TGTGCCAGCAGCTTGGCCGCGGGAAGCTCCTACGAGCAGTACTTC
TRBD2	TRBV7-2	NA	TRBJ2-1	CASSLRVLAGGGNEQFF	TGTGCCAGCAGCTTAAGGGTACTAGCGGGAGGAGGAAATGAGCAGTTCTTC
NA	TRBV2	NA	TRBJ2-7	CASSEYGYEQYF	TGTGCCAGCAGTGAATATGGCTACGAGCAGTACTTC
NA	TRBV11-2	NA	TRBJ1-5	CASSAQKVGYSNQPQHF	TGTGCCAGCAGCGCCCAGAAGGTTGGTTATAGCAATCAGCCCCAGCATTTT
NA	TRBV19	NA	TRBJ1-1	CASSIQMANTEAFF	TGTGCCAGTAGTATTCAGATGGCGAACACTGAAGCTTTCTTT
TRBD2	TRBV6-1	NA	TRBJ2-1	CASSRLAGGINEQFF	TGTGCCAGCAGTCGGCTAGCGGGAGGAATAAATGAGCAGTTCTTC
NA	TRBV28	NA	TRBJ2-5	CASAVSGGRGTQYF	TGTGCCAGCGCCGTCAGTGGGGGGCGCGGGACCCAGTACTTC
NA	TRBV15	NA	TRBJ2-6	CATSRDVGSALEGGANVLTF	TGTGCCACCAGCAGAGATGTAGGTTCGGCCCTGGAGGGTGGGGCCAACGTCCTGACTTTC
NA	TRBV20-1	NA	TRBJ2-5	CSARDHRTQYF	TGCAGTGCTAGAGATCATCGGACCCAGTACTTC
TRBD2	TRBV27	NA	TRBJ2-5	CASSLLSGRVGETQYF	TGTGCCAGCAGTCTCCTTAGCGGGAGAGTGGGAGAGACCCAGTACTTC
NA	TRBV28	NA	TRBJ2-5	CASSLSSTKTQYF	TGTGCCAGCAGTTTATCCAGTACAAAGACCCAGTACTTC
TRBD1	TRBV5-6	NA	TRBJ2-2	CASSWGTGFYTGELFF	TGTGCCAGCAGCTGGGGGACAGGGTTCTACACCGGGGAGCTGTTTTTT
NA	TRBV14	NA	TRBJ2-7	CASSQGQTYLYEQYF	TGTGCCAGCAGCCAAGGACAGACCTATCTCTACGAGCAGTACTTC
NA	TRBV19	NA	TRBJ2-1	CASSSGYNEQFF	TGTGCCAGTAGTAGCGGCTACAATGAGCAGTTCTTC
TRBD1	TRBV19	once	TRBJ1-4	CASSNTGGNEKLFF	TGTGCCAGTAGCAACACAGGGGGTAATGAAAAACTGTTTTTT
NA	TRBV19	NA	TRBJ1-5	CASTVGDIDNQPQHF	TGTGCCAGTACCGTAGGAGACATTGACAATCAGCCCCAGCATTTT
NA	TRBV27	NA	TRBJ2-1	CASTSRRAGEQFF	TGTGCCAGCACTTCACGGAGGGCCGGTGAGCAGTTCTTC
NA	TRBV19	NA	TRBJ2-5	CASSLRTSQETQYF	TGTGCCAGTAGTCTACGGACTTCACAAGAGACCCAGTACTTC
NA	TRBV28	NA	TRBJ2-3	CASSPISQGKLGTDTQYF	TGTGCCAGCAGTCCGATTTCCCAGGGGAAATTAGGCACAGATACGCAGTATTTT
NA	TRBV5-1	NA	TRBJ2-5	CASREASETQYF	TGCGCCAGCAGGGAAGCGTCCGAGACCCAGTACTTC
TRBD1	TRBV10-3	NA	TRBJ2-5	CAISPGGTGGPETQYF	TGTGCCATCAGCCCAGGGGGGACAGGGGGCCCAGAGACCCAGTACTTC
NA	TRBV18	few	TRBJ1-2	CASSPGGALLNGGYTF	TGTGCCAGCTCACCTGGGGGGGCTCTCCTTAACGGTGGCTACACCTTC
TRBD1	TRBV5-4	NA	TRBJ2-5	CASSSGQKETQYF	TGTGCCAGCAGCTCGGGACAGAAAGAGACCCAGTACTTC
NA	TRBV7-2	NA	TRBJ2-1	CASSLSGGLGAYNEQFF	TGTGCCAGCAGCTTATCAGGGGGACTAGGGGCCTACAATGAGCAGTTCTTC